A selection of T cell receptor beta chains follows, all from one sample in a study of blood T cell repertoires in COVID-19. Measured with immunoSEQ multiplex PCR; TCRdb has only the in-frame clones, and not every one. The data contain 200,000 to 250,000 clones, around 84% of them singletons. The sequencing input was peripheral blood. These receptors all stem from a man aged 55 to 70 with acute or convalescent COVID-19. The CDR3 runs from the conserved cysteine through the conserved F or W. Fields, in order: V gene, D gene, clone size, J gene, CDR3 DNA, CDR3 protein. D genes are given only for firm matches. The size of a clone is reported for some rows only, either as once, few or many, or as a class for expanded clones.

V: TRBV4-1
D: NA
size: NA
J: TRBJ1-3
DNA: TGCGCCAGCAGCCAAGTGGATGCAGGGGTTGGAAACACCATATATTTT
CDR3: CASSQVDAGVGNTIYF

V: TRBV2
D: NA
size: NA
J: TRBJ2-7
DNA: TGTGCCAGCACCCGGATCGGAGCGGGCACCCACGAGCAGTACTTC
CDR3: CASTRIGAGTHEQYF

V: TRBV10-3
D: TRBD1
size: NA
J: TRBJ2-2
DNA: TGTGCCATCAGTGAGACCCCGGCAGGGGGTAACACCGGGGAGCTGTTTTTT
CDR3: CAISETPAGGNTGELFF

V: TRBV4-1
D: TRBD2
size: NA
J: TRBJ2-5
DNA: TGCGCCAGCAGCCAAGTCTGGGCGGGGGGGCAAGAGACCCAGTACTTC
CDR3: CASSQVWAGGQETQYF

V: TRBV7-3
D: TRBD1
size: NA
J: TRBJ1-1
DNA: TGTGCCAGCAGCTTAAGACAGGGCGGAGAAGCTTTCTTT
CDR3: CASSLRQGGEAFF

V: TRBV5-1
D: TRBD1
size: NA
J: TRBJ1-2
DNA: TGCGCCAGCAGCTTGTTACCGGACATAGGGGGCGATGGCTACACCTTC
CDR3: CASSLLPDIGGDGYTF

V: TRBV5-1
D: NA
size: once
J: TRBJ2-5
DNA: TGCGCCAGCAGCTTTGGGGCGGGGCAAGAGACCCAGTACTTC
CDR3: CASSFGAGQETQYF

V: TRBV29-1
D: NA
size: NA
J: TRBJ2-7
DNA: TGCAGCGTTGAAGAGGCAGGGGACGAGCAGTACTTC
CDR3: CSVEEAGDEQYF

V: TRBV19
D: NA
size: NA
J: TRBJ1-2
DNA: TGTGCCAGTAGTCCCCGGACGGACGCCCGGGGAGGCTACACCTTC
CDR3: CASSPRTDARGGYTF

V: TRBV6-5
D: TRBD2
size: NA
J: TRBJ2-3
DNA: TGTGCCAGCAGGAATAGCGGGGCTGTGGATACGCAGTATTTT
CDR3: CASRNSGAVDTQYF

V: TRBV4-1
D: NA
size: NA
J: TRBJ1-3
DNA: TGCGCCAGCAGCCACCCGTCGGCGGGCGCGGGCCTGGGGGGTTCTGGAAACACCATATATTTT
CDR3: CASSHPSAGAGLGGSGNTIYF

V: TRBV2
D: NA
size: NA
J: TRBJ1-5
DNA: TGTGCCAGCAGTGTCGGCAGGGCGAATTCTCAGCCCCAGCATTTT
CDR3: CASSVGRANSQPQHF

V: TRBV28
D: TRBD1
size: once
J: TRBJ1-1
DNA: TGTGCCAGCAGTTTGAACAGGGGCCCCTCAGGCACTGAAGCTTTCTTT
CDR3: CASSLNRGPSGTEAFF

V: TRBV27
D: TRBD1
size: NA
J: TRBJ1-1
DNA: TGTGCCAGCAGACGCGGACAGGGAATGAACACTGAAGCTTTCTTT
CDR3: CASRRGQGMNTEAFF

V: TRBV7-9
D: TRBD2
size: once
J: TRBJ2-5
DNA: TGTGCCAGCGCAGACTCTAGCGGGGGTGTGGAGACCCAGTACTTC
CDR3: CASADSSGGVETQYF

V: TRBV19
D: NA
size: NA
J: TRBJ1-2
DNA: TGTGCCAGTAGTCCAGCACGGGTAATAAACTATGGCTACACCTTC
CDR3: CASSPARVINYGYTF

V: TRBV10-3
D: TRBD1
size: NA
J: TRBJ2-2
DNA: TGTGCCGCTGGACAGGGGAGCGTAGTTTCCGGGGAGCTGTTTTTT
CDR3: CAAGQGSVVSGELFF

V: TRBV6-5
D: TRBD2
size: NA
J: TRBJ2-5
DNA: TGTGCCAGCGGAATCATCGGGGGGGCGGAGACCCAGTACTTC
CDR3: CASGIIGGAETQYF

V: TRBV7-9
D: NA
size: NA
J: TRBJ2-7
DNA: TGTGCCAGCAGCTTAACTCTTTCAAGCGGAAGCTCCTACGAGCAGTACTTC
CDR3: CASSLTLSSGSSYEQYF

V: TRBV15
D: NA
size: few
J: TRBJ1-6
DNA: TGTGCCACCAGCAGAGAGTTCGGGGTACGCTCACCCCTCCACTTT
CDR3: CATSREFGVRSPLHF

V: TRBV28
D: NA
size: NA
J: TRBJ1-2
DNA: TGTGCCAGCAGTTTACTGCCGGGACAAGGATATGGCTACACCTTC
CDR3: CASSLLPGQGYGYTF

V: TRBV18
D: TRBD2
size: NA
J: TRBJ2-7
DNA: TGTGCCAGCTCACCCTCTTGGACTAGCCAGGACGAGCAGTACTTC
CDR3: CASSPSWTSQDEQYF

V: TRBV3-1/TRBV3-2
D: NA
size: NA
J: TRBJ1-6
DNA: TGTGCCAGCAGCCAGGGAGGGTTGTATAATTCACCCCTCCACTTT
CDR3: CASSQGGLYNSPLHF

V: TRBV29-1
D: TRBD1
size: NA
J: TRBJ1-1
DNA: TGCAGCGTTGTCGGCAGGGGGATGAACACTGAAGCTTTCTTT
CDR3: CSVVGRGMNTEAFF

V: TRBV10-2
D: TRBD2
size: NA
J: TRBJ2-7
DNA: TGCGCCAGTACCCCTAGCGGGGGGCCGCTTAGCTCCTACGAGCAGTACTTC
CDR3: CASTPSGGPLSSYEQYF